This T cell receptor (beta chain) comes out of a study of blood T cell repertoires in COVID-19. This clone was counted between two and nine times. As processed by the authors: Amplified reference gene primers provided the basis for estimating nucleated cell counts. Assay used: immunoSEQ multiplex PCR; TCRdb lists only in-frame clones, some missing. Clonal size and the V and J genes are those of that table, whereas D and trimming came from the DNA. This sample has about 210,000 clones, with 75% to 90% found just once. Sequencing input: PBMCs or T cells enriched from blood (not recorded which). The sequence derives from a man aged 35 to 55 who had recovered from COVID-19.

In DNA form, the CDR3 reads TGTGCCAGCAGTCTCGGGACAGGGGCTGGAAACACCATATATTTT. Translation: CASSLGTGAGNTIYF. This chain joins TRBV6-6 and TRBJ1-3; 10 nucleotides align to TRBD1. Trimming at V came to 5 bases and at J to 2 bases, leaving 3 bases not matched to a gene. Germline CDR1 MNHNY, CDR2 SVGAGI (reference sequence). The CDR3 totals 15 residues.